This T cell receptor (beta chain) appears in the sequencing data of a study of CD8 T cells in Susac syndrome. Trimming cost V 7 bases and J 5 bases, with 14 bases left between them. The length of the CDR3 is 13 residues. Random hexamers were used to reverse transcribe an amount of about 0.45 to 1 ug RNA. TCRdb re-derived calls from the immunoSEQ multiplex PCR reads in MiXCR, one entry per CDR3 protein. The sample holds some 180,000 distinct CDR3 sequences, roughly 94% seen once. From blood CD8+ and CD4+ T cells, TCR beta sequences were generated. This chain joins TRBV12-3 or TRBV12-4 and TRBJ2-5; the D gene could be TRBD1 or TRBD2 (5 bases each). This clonotype originated in a human donor in good health. The sample consisted of CD4+ T cells from PBMCs. The CDR3 bases are TGTGCCAGCACCACGGGACGGCTGGAGACCCAGTACTTC. It encodes CASTTGRLETQYF.